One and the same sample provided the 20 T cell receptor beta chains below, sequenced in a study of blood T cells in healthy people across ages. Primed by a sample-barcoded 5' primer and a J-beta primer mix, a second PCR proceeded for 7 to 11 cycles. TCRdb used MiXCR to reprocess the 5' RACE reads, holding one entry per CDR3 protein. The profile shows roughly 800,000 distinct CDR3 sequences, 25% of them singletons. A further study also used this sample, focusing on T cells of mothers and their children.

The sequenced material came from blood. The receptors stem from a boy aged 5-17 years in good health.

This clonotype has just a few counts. The CDR3 is CSATDRVDEQFF. The CDR3 DNA follows: TGCAGTGCCACGGACAGGGTAGATGAGCAGTTCTTC. This chain joins TRBV20-1 and TRBJ2-1; TRBD1 aligns across 8 bases. The V gene's germline CDR1 is DFQATT and CDR2 SNEGSKA (reference sequence). There are 12 residues in the CDR3. Germline trimming cut 6 bases from V and 8 bases from J; bases unmatched to any gene: 6.

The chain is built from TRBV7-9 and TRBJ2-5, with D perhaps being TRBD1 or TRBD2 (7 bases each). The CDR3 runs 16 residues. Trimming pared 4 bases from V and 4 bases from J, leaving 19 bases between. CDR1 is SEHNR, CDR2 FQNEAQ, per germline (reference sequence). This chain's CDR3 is CASSYLPTGRGETQYF. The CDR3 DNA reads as TGTGCCAGCAGCTACCTACCGACAGGGAGGGGAGAGACCCAGTACTTC.

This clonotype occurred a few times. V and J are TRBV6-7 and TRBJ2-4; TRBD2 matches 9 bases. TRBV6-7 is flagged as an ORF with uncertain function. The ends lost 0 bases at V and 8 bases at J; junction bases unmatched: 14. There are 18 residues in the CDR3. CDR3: CASSYSTKASGMGDIQYF. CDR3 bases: TGTGCCAGCAGTTACTCGACGAAGGCTAGCGGGATGGGTGACATTCAGTACTTC.

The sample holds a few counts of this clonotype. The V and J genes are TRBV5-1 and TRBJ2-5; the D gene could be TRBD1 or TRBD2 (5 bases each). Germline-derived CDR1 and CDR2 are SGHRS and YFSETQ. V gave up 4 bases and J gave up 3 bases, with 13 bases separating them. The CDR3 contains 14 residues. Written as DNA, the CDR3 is TGCGCCAGCAGCGCTCTCGGGGCTAAAGAGACCCAGTACTTC. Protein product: CASSALGAKETQYF. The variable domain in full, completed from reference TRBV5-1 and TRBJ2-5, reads KAGVTQTPRYLIKTRGQQVTLSCSPISGHRSVSWYQQTPGQGLQFLFEYFSETQRNKGNFPGRFSGRQFSNSRSEMNVSTLELGDSALYLCASSALGAKETQYFGPGTRLLVL.

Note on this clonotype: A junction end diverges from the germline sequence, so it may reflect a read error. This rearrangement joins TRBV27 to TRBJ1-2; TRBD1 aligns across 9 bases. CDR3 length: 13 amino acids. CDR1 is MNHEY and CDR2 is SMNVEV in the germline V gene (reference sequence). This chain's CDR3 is CASSLRTGDGHTF. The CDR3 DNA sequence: TGTGCCAGCAGTTTACGGACAGGGGATGGCCACACCTTC.

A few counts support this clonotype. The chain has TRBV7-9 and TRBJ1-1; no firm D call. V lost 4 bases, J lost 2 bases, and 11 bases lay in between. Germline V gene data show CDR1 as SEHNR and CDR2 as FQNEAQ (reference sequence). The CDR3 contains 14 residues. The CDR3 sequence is CASSSRLFNTEAFF. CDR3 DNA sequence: TGTGCCAGCAGCTCCCGACTCTTCAACACTGAAGCTTTCTTT.

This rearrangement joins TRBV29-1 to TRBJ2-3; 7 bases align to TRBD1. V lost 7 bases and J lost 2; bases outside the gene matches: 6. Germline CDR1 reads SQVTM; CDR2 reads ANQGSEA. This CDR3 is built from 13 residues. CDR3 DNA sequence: TGCAGCGCGGGGACAGAATACACAGATACGCAGTATTTT. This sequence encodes CSAGTEYTDTQYF.

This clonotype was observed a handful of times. Here the CDR3 DNA reads TGTGCCAGCAGCTTAGGGGGGACAACTATTAGCTACACCTTC. Its translation: CASSLGGTTISYTF. V usage is TRBV7-9 and J usage is TRBJ1-2; D may be TRBD1 (6 bases). V shed 1 base and J shed 9 bases, with 15 bases lying between them. The CDR3 consists of 14 residues. Looked up from germline, CDR1 is SEHNR and CDR2 is FQNEAQ (reference sequence).

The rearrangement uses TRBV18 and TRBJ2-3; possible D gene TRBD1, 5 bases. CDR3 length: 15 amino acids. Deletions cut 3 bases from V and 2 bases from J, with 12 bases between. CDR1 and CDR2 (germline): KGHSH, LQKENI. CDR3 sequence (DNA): TGTGCCAGCTCACCTAGGGGTATTAACACAGATACGCAGTATTTT. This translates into CASSPRGINTDTQYF.

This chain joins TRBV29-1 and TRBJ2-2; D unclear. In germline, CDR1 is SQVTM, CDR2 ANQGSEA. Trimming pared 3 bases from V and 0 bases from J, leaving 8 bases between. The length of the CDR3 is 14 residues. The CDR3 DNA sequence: TGCAGCGTTGAGGCAGCCACGAACACCGGGGAGCTGTTTTTT. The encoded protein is CSVEAATNTGELFF.

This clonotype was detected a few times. CDR3 in DNA: TGTGCCAGCAGCGTAGACAGAGCCACAGATACGCAGTATTTT. Its translation: CASSVDRATDTQYF. The V gene is TRBV9, the J gene TRBJ2-3; D unresolved. Trimming took 0 bases from V and 2 from J, leaving 7 bases between them. In germline, CDR1 is SGDLS, CDR2 YYNGEE. The CDR3 sequence is 14 residues long.

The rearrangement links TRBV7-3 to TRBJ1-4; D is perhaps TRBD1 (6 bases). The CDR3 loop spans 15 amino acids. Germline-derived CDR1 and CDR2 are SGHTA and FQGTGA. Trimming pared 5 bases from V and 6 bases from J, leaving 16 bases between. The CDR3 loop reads CASSPTGRGDEKLFF. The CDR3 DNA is TGTGCCAGCAGCCCCACGGGCAGGGGTGATGAAAAACTGTTTTTT.

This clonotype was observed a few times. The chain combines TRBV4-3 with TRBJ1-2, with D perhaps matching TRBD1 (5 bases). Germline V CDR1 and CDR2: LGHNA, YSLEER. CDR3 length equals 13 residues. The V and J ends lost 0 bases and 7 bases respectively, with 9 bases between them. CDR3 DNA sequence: TGCGCCAGCAGCCAAGAATGGGGGTTTGGCTACACCTTC. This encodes CASSQEWGFGYTF.

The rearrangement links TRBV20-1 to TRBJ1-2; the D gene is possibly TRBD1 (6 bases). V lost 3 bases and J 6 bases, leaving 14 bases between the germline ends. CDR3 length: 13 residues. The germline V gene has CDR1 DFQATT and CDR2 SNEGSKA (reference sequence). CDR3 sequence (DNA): TGCAGTGCTAGCCTTACAGGGTTCGATGGCTACACCTTC. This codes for CSASLTGFDGYTF.

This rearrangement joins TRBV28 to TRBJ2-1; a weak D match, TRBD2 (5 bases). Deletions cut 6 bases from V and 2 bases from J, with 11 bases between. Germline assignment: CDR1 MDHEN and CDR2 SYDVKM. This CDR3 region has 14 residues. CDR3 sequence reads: CASRWRATYNEQFF. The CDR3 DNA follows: TGTGCCAGCAGATGGCGGGCGACCTACAATGAGCAGTTCTTC. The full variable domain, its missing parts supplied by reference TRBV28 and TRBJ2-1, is DVKVTQSSRYLVKRTGEKVFLECVQDMDHENMFWYRQDPGLGLRLIYFSYDVKMKEKGDIPEGYSVSREKKERFSLILESASTNQTSMYLCASRWRATYNEQFFGPGTRLTVL.

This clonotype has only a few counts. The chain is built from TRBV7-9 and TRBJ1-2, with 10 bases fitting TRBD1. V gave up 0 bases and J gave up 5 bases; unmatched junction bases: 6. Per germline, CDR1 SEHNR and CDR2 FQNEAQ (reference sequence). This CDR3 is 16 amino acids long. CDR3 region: CASSLAGQGLDYGYTF. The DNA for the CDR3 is TGTGCCAGCAGCTTAGCGGGACAGGGGCTTGATTATGGCTACACCTTC.

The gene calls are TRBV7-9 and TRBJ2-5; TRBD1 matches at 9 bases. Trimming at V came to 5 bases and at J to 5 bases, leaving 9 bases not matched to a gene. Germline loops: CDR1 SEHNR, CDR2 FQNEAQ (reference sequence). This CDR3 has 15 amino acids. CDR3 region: CASSKRTGDMETQYF. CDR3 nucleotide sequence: TGTGCCAGCAGCAAAAGGACAGGGGACATGGAGACCCAGTACTTC. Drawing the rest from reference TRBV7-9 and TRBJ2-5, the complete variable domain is DTGVSQNPRHKITKRGQNVTFRCDPISEHNRLYWYRQTLGQGPEFLTYFQNEAQLEKSRLLSDRFSAERPKGSFSTLEIQRTEQGDSAMYLCASSKRTGDMETQYFGPGTRLLVL.

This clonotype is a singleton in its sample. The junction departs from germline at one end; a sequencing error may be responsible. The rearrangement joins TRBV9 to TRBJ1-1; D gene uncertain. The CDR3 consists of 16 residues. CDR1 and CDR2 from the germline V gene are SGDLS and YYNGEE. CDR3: CTSSPREAGGLTEAFF. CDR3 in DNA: TGTACCAGCAGCCCGAGGGAGGCGGGAGGATTAACTGAAGCTTTCTTT.

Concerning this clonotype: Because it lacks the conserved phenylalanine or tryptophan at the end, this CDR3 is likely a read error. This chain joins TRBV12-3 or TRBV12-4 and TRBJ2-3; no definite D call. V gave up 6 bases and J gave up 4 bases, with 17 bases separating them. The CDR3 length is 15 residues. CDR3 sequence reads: CASRGIRVTADTQYS. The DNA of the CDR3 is TGTGCCAGCAGGGGAATCAGAGTGACTGCAGATACGCAGTATTCT.

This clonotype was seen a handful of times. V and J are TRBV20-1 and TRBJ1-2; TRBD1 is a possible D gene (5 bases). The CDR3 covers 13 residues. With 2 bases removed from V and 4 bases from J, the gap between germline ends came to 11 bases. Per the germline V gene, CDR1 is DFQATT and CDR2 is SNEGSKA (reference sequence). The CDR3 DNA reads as TGCAGTGCTAGACCAGACAGCACCTATGGCTACACCTTC. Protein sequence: CSARPDSTYGYTF.